This T cell receptor beta chain was recorded in a study of CD8+ T cells in alopecia areata. Extraction and reverse transcription of RNA yielded cDNA as the sequencing template. Some clones are missing from TCRdb's copy, which holds only in-frame ones; the method was immunoSEQ multiplex PCR. The sample records around 150,000 clones, around three fifths being singletons. The CDR3 loop spans 14 amino acids. Trimming stripped 3 bases from V and 2 bases from J, with 10 bases between. Germline values: CDR1 MNHEY, CDR2 SMNVEV (reference sequence). The treatment was: oral pan-JAK inhibitor, 5-10 mg twice daily. To note about this clone: Other DNA sequences from this sample encode an identical CDR3 as well.

This receptor was taken from a human donor with alopecia areata. The material sequenced was CD4+ T cells sorted from blood, taken at week 4, from a patient treated with tofacitinib. The chain employs TRBV27 and TRBJ1-2; D not certain. The CDR3 coding sequence is TGTGCCAGCAGTTTCTCGGGCCAGAACTATGGCTACACCTTC. Amino acids: CASSFSGQNYGYTF.